The 14 T cell receptor beta chains listed next were all sequenced from one sample in a study of blood T cells in healthy people across ages. PCR was performed a second time for about 7 to 11 cycles using a sample-barcoded 5' primer and a J-beta primer mix. TCRdb passed the 5' RACE reads through MiXCR, listing each CDR3 protein once. Among 1.8 million or so distinct CDR3 sequences listed, about two fifths were seen once. What was sequenced was blood. The origin of the receptors is a human donor in good health.

The chain links TRBV12-3 or TRBV12-4 to TRBJ1-5; D is unclear. Trimming left V 7 bases short and J 5 bases short, with 18 bases between. The CDR3 runs to 15 residues. CDR3 residues: CASTPESVRDQPQHF. The CDR3 nucleotides are TGTGCCAGCACCCCCGAATCGGTTAGGGATCAGCCCCAGCATTTT.

CDR3 nucleotide sequence: TGTGCCAGCAGCCAAGGGGGATCTAGCGGGGGGGAGACCCAGTACTTC. Its translation: CASSQGGSSGGETQYF. The chain combines TRBV4-2 with TRBJ2-5; the match to TRBD2 covers 11 bases. V dropped 1 base and J dropped 5; count of bases not matched to a gene: 6. The CDR3 contains 16 residues. Germline-derived CDR1 and CDR2 are LGHNA and YNFKEQ.

The table lists this clonotype with a few counts. The genes are TRBV2 and TRBJ1-4, with D perhaps TRBD1 (6 bases). Per the germline V gene, CDR1 is SNHLY and CDR2 is FYNNEI. Trimming removed 7 bases from V and 6 bases from J, with 6 bases in between. The CDR3 is 11 residues long. The CDR3 is CASNRDEKLFF. The CDR3 nucleotides read TGTGCCAGCAACAGGGATGAAAAACTGTTTTTT.

This clonotype showed up many times. The chain is built from TRBV20-1 and TRBJ2-3, with 7 bases lining up with TRBD2. J was trimmed by 6 bases and V by 2 bases; bases with no gene match: 5. This CDR3 is built from 13 residues. Germline CDR1 is DFQATT and CDR2 is SNEGSKA (reference sequence). CDR3 sequence: CSARWGGRDTQYF. The CDR3, as DNA: TGCAGTGCTAGATGGGGGGGAAGGGATACGCAGTATTTT.

CDR3 protein: CSVVSGTTNYEQYF. For the CDR3, the DNA is TGCAGCGTTGTATCCGGGACAACTAACTACGAGCAGTACTTC. The chain combines TRBV29-1 with TRBJ2-7, with TRBD1 as a possible D gene (6 bases). The germline CDR1 and CDR2 sequences are SQVTM and ANQGSEA. CDR3 length: 14 residues. Trimming removed 4 bases at V and 3 bases at J, with 16 bases between.

The CDR3 DNA reads as TGCAGTGCCGGCGGGGGGGCCTACAATGAGCAGTACTTC. This gives the protein CSAGGGAYNEQYF. The V call is TRBV20-1, the J call TRBJ2-4, with 9 bases identical to TRBD2. The germline V gene encodes CDR1 DFQATT and CDR2 SNEGSKA (reference sequence). The CDR3 runs 13 residues. The V and J ends lost 6 bases and 13 bases, in that order; junction bases with no gene match: 13.

The V call is TRBV6-2 or TRBV6-3, the J call TRBJ1-5; 9 nucleotides line up with TRBD1. Per germline, CDR1 MNHEY and CDR2 SVGEGT. The CDR3 has 13 residues. With V trimmed by 6 bases and J by 8 bases, 5 bases remained unmatched. CDR3 loop: CASRDRGWEPQHF. CDR3 nucleotides: TGTGCCAGCAGGGACAGGGGTTGGGAGCCCCAGCATTTT.

The chain is built from TRBV5-1 and TRBJ2-1; D remains ambiguous. V lost 7 bases and J lost 8, with 13 bases in between. This CDR3 is 12 amino acids long. Germline CDR1 is SGHRS and CDR2 is YFSETQ. As DNA, the CDR3 is TGCGCCAGCTTCGACGGATACCATGAGCAGTTCTTC. It codes for CASFDGYHEQFF.

With regard to this clonotype: The junction does not match germline at one end; this may be a read error. The chain combines TRBV11-2 with TRBJ2-1, with 7 bases identical to TRBD2. Per the germline V gene, CDR1 is SGHAT and CDR2 is FQNNGV. The CDR3 has 15 amino acids. CDR3 sequence reads: CASSSRGSSHNEQFF. The CDR3 DNA reads as TGCGCCAGCAGCTCGCGGGGGAGCTCCCACAATGAGCAGTTCTTC. The full variable domain, rest sourced from reference TRBV11-2 and TRBJ2-1, is EAGVAQSPRYKIIEKRQSVAFWCNPISGHATLYWYQQILGQGPKLLIQFQNNGVVDDSQLPKDRFSAERLKGVDSTLKIQPAKLEDSAVYLCASSSRGSSHNEQFFGPGTRLTVL.

This chain joins TRBV20-1 and TRBJ2-7; 12 nucleotides align to TRBD2. The CDR3 has 15 amino acids. Germline V lookup: CDR1 DFQATT, CDR2 SNEGSKA (reference sequence). J lost 1 base, V lost 5 bases, and 6 bases had no gene match. The CDR3, as DNA: TGCAGTGCTCGAAAGGGACTAGCGGGTTCCTACGAGCAGTACTTC. Its translation is CSARKGLAGSYEQYF.

The chain couples TRBV4-3 to TRBJ1-1; a possible D gene is TRBD1 (5 bases). This CDR3 comprises 15 residues. Trimming took 0 bases from V and 4 from J, leaving 12 bases between them. Germline V gene lookup returns CDR1 LGHNA and CDR2 YSLEER. The CDR3 nucleotides read TGCGCCAGCAGCCAAGATTTTACAGGATCCACTGAAGCTTTCTTT. It translates to CASSQDFTGSTEAFF.

Only a few counts were recorded for this clonotype. The genes are TRBV24-1 and TRBJ1-2, with D uncertain. Trimming removed 3 bases at V and 1 base at J, with 5 bases between. The CDR3 has 13 residues. CDR1 and CDR2 from the germline V gene are KGHDR and SFDVKD. The CDR3 here is CATSDPYNYGYTF. The CDR3 coding sequence is TGTGCCACCAGTGATCCATATAACTATGGCTACACCTTC.

There are a few counts of this clonotype. The chain couples TRBV20-1 to TRBJ2-5, with 8 bases that match TRBD2. J was trimmed by 5 bases and V by 3 bases; bases with no gene match: 14. The germline V gene has CDR1 DFQATT and CDR2 SNEGSKA (reference sequence). The CDR3 consists of 16 residues. CDR3 protein: CSASHLRGGPWETQYF. DNA of the CDR3: TGCAGTGCTAGCCATCTTCGGGGGGGGCCCTGGGAGACCCAGTACTTC.

This clonotype showed up just a few times. The chain uses TRBV18 and TRBJ2-7, with 8 bases lining up with TRBD1. The CDR3 covers 15 residues. Trimming took 0 bases from V and 3 from J; bases not matched to a gene: 4. The germline V gene encodes CDR1 KGHSH and CDR2 LQKENI. The DNA for the CDR3 is TGTGCCAGCTCACCACCACAGGGGGAGATCTACGAGCAGTACTTC. It translates to CASSPPQGEIYEQYF.